One TCR beta chain is described in this entry. The sequenced patients had an expansion of CD8+CD57+ cells seen by flow cytometry. The sample belongs to a study of CD8+CD57+ T cells in acquired aplastic anemia. With 8 bases clipped from V and 2 bases from J, the junction kept 15 bases outside the gene matches. The CDR3 covers 18 residues. The V gene's germline CDR1 is MGHDK and CDR2 SYGVNS. Genomic DNA was employed as the template in profiling TCR beta VDJ and CDR3. TCRdb re-called the reads with MiXCR, one entry per CDR3 protein. The table shows approximately 180,000 distinct CDR3 sequences, with about 60% occurring only once.

Sequenced: sorted CD4+, CD8+, or CD8+CD57+ T cells (not recorded which) from PBMCs. This receptor was identified in a human donor with aplastic anemia. The V and J genes are TRBV25-1 and TRBJ2-2; 9 nucleotides match TRBD2. CDR3 in amino acids: CASSPQRGGGQNTGELFF. The CDR3, as DNA: TGTGCCAGCTCACCTCAACGCGGGGGGGGACAAAACACCGGGGAGCTGTTTTTT. The variable domain in full, completed from reference TRBV25-1 and TRBJ2-2, reads EADIYQTPRYLVIGTGKKITLECSQTMGHDKMYWYQQDPGMELHLIHYSYGVNSTEKGDLSSESTVSRIRTEHFPLTLESARPSHTSQYLCASSPQRGGGQNTGELFFGEGSRLTVL.